This is a list of T cell receptor beta chains from one sample in a study of regulatory T cells in long-lasting Graves disease. MiXCR was run by TCRdb on the multiplex PCR reads, yielding one entry per CDR3 protein. The sample has roughly 610,000 distinct CDR3 sequences, about 16% seen once; the top ten hold more than 10%. These data were also filed under a second study, of T cells in Graves' hyperthyroidism and ophthalmopathy.

Specimen: peripheral blood mononuclear cells (PBMCs), collected at new diagnosis, from a patient treated with antithyroid drugs. These receptors were taken from a man between 18 and 35 years old with Graves disease. Each CDR3 is given with its conserved first and last residue. Only some rows state a clone size, as once, few, many or a class for expanded clones.

clone_size v_call cdr3_aa
many TRBV11-2 CASSMTSRSSYEQYF
many TRBV5-1 CASSLGTGLTYEQYF
. TRBV20-1 CSARTGLGNTIYF
. TRBV6-2/TRBV6-3 CASSPASGKSYEQYF
many TRBV7-9 CASSSEGGRDETQYF
many TRBV20-1 CSALTSGLSYNEQFF
many TRBV5-6 CASSRRVEQYF
. TRBV30 CACGRENTDTQYF
few TRBV7-9 CASSLTGTGEETQYF
many TRBV2 CASSASSAYNEQFF
many TRBV7-9 CASSTGQGPQYF
few TRBV25-1 CASSGRPGLYGYTF
many TRBV27 CASSFEREARSTDTQYF
many TRBV15 CATSSPGQGKVDNEQFF
. TRBV5-6 CASSLVGGLAGYTQYF
many TRBV28 CASSSRNGLAGVEQYF
few TRBV6-1 CASRGFGSGPYQETQYF
few TRBV6-1 CASSRTMTGAGNSPLHF
few TRBV7-9 CASSYTGADTQYF
many TRBV2 CASSEAGIMNTEAFF
many TRBV30 CAWSVRQGALEKLFF
many TRBV5-1 CASSVSGGFTDTQYF
. TRBV6-1 CASILAGPNTDTQYF
many TRBV7-8 CASSLGGTKAYEQYF
few TRBV20-1 CSARDPPGELFF
. TRBV12-3/TRBV12-4 CASSLEGAVGDTQYF
once TRBV20-1 CSARGSLGGVEQYF
. TRBV19 CASHRGLRDYGYTF
. TRBV7-6 CASSLSGTSGSTYEQYF
few TRBV2 CASKEVADRNQPQHF
few TRBV7-9 CASRQNPGTGGNEQFF
. TRBV12-3/TRBV12-4 CASSLERRESSYNEQFF
. TRBV7-9 CASSRGESPLHF
many TRBV5-1 CASSLATHNTDTQYF
. TRBV18 CASSPKRNTEAFF
many TRBV6-1 CASSSYRGYTF
few TRBV5-5 CASSLELAYTGELFF
. TRBV20-1 CSARNGQGWTEAFF
. TRBV11-2 CASSLVLGGRGDEQFF
. TRBV20-1 CSAFLAGVSETQYF